This is a list of T cell receptor beta chains from one sample in a study of cytomegalovirus exposure and HLA in healthy donors. Here immunoSEQ multiplex PCR was the method, and the copy in TCRdb shows in-frame clones only, minus some. The sample carries some 240,000 clones, roughly 84% recorded once. Specimen: PBMCs. These receptors all come from a woman younger than 35 in good health and CMV-seropositive. CDR3s include the opening cysteine and the closing phenylalanine or tryptophan. The order of the fields is J gene, V gene, D gene, clone size, CDR3 DNA, CDR3 protein. The D gene is left open where the match is weak. Clone size, where shown, is once, few, many, or a class for clones that have expanded.

>TRBJ1-2|TRBV28|-|once
TGTGCCAGCAGTTTGCCTGACAGGCCACGGTGGGGCTACACCTTC
CASSLPDRPRWGYTF
>TRBJ2-3|TRBV7-9|-|-
TGTGCCAGCAGCTTATACGAGCGCGATACGCAGTATTTT
CASSLYERDTQYF
>TRBJ2-2|TRBV11-2|-|-
TGTGCCAGCAGCTTAGTTCAGGGCGGGGTTAGAGGGGAGCTGTTTTTT
CASSLVQGGVRGELFF
>TRBJ2-1|TRBV28|TRBD2|-
TGTGCCAGCCCTCGGACTAGCGGGAGAGGTGAGCAGTTCTTC
CASPRTSGRGEQFF
>TRBJ1-2|TRBV13|-|-
TGTGCCAGCAGCCCCCCTAGGGGTTGGAATGGCTACACCTTC
CASSPPRGWNGYTF
>TRBJ2-1|TRBV10-1|TRBD2|-
TGCGCCAGCAGTGACACCGGGAGGGCGGGGTTCTTC
CASSDTGRAGFF
>TRBJ1-5|TRBV27|-|-
TGTGCCAGCATGTCGAGGGATGGTCAGCCCCAGCATTTT
CASMSRDGQPQHF
>TRBJ2-1|TRBV28|TRBD2|-
TGTGCCAGCAGCTTTCCTAGCGGGAGGACCTACAATGAGCAGTTCTTC
CASSFPSGRTYNEQFF
>TRBJ2-6|TRBV28|-|-
TGTGCCAGCAGCTTCCTAGGTTACTCTGGGGCCAACGTCCTGACTTTC
CASSFLGYSGANVLTF
>TRBJ2-2|TRBV9|TRBD2|-
TGTGCCAGCAGCGTAGCGGGGCAGCGGGAGTACACCGGGGAGCTGTTTTTT
CASSVAGQREYTGELFF
>TRBJ2-7|TRBV5-1|TRBD2|-
TGCGCCAGCAGCTTGGTTGAGTCCGGGGGGGAGCAGTACTTC
CASSLVESGGEQYF
>TRBJ2-7|TRBV27|TRBD1|-
TGTGCCAGCGGTCCCGGGACAGCCTCCTACGAGCAGTACTTC
CASGPGTASYEQYF
>TRBJ1-4|TRBV28|TRBD1|-
TGTGCCAGCAGTTGGGGCTACAGGGGGCCAGACAATGAAAAACTGTTTTTT
CASSWGYRGPDNEKLFF
>TRBJ2-1|TRBV5-6|TRBD2|-
TGTGCCAGCAGCACACTAGCGGCCTCCTACAATGAGCAGTTCTTC
CASSTLAASYNEQFF
>TRBJ2-5|TRBV29-1|-|-
TGCAGCGTTACCCCCTACCGGGAGCAAGAGACCCAGTACTTC
CSVTPYREQETQYF
>TRBJ1-3|TRBV9|-|-
TGTGCCAGCAGCCCCCAACAGGGACGCTCTGGAAACACCATATATTTT
CASSPQQGRSGNTIYF
>TRBJ2-2|TRBV2|TRBD2|-
TGTGCCAGCAGGGGAACTAGCGGGCTCTACACCGGGGAGCTGTTTTTT
CASRGTSGLYTGELFF
>TRBJ1-2|TRBV4-1|-|-
TGCGCCAGCAGCCAAGATCCGGGGAACTATGGCTACACCTTC
CASSQDPGNYGYTF
>TRBJ1-1|TRBV7-9|-|-
TGTGCCAGCAGCTTATTACGAGGAAAGGATGAAGCTTTCTTT
CASSLLRGKDEAFF
>TRBJ2-1|TRBV29-1|TRBD2|-
TGCAGCGTTGGTGCTAGCGGGAGCTACAATGAGCAGTTCTTC
CSVGASGSYNEQFF
>TRBJ2-7|TRBV7-9|TRBD1|-
TGTGCCAGCAGCTTAGCGCCGGGACAGACTCCCTACGAGCAGTACTTC
CASSLAPGQTPYEQYF
>TRBJ1-4|TRBV12-5|TRBD1|-
TGTGCTAGTGGTGAACGCCCCGGGACAGGACGAGAAAAACTGTTTTTT
CASGERPGTGREKLFF
>TRBJ1-1|TRBV6-6|-|-
TGTGCCAGCAGTCCCAAGACAGGAATGAACACTGAAGCTTTCTTT
CASSPKTGMNTEAFF
>TRBJ1-1|TRBV7-9|-|-
TGTGCCAGCAGCTTAGAGGGGGGGGCAACTGAAGCTTTCTTT
CASSLEGGATEAFF
>TRBJ2-2|TRBV4-1|-|-
TGCGCCAGCAGCCACTGGACAGCGAACACCGGGGAGCTGTTTTTT
CASSHWTANTGELFF
>TRBJ1-5|TRBV6-1|TRBD1|-
TGTGCCAGCAGTGCCCCGGGACAGGTCCGTTTTCAGCCCCAGCATTTT
CASSAPGQVRFQPQHF
>TRBJ1-1|TRBV5-1|-|few
TGCGCCAGCAGCTTTGGGGAGCGGAACACTGAAGCTTTCTTT
CASSFGERNTEAFF